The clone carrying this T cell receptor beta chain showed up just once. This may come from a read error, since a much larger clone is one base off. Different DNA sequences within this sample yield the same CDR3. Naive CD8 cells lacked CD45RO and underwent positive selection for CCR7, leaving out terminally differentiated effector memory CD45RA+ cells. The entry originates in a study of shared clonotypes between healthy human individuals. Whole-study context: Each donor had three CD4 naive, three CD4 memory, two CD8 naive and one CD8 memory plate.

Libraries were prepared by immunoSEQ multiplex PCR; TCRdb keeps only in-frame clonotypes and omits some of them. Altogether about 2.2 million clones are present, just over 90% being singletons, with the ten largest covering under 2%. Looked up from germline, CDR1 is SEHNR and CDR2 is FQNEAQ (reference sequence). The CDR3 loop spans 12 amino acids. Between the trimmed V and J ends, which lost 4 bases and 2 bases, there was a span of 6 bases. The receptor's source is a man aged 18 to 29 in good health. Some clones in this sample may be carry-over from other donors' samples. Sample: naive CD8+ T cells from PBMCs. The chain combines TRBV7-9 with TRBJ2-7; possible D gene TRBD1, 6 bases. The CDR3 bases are TGTGCCAGCAGCTCAGGGGCCTACGAGCAGTACTTC. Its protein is CASSSGAYEQYF.